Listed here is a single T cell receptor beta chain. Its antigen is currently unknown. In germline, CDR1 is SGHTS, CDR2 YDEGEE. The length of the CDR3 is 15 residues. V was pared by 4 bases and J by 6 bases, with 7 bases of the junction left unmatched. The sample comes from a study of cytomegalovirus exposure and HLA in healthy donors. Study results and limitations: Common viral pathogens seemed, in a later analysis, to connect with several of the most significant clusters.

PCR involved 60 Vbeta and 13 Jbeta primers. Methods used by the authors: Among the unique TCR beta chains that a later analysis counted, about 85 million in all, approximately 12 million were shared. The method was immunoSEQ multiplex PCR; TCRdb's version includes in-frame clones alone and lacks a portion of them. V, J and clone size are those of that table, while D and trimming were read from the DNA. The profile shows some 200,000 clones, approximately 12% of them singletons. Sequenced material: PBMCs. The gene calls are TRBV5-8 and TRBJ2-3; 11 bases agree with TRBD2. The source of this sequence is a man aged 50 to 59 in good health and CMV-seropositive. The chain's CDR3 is CASSPGLAVIDTQYF. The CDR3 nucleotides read TGTGCCAGCAGCCCGGGACTAGCGGTAATTGATACGCAGTATTTT. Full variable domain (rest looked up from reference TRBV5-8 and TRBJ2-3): EAGVTQSPTHLIKTRGQQATLRCSPISGHTSVYWYQQALGLGLQFLLWYDEGEERNRGNFPPRFSGRQFPNYSSELNVNALELEDSALYLCASSPGLAVIDTQYFGPGTRLTVL.